The rows below give T cell receptor beta chains drawn from one sample of a study of blood T cells in healthy people across ages. TCRdb ran MiXCR on the 5' RACE reads and lists one entry per CDR3 protein. The data hold about 1,500,000 distinct CDR3 sequences, with 28% observed a single time. The sample consisted of blood. These TCRs come from a woman aged 25 to 45 in good health. Each CDR3 is given with its conserved first and last residue. A D gene is named only where the DNA matches it firmly. Where a row states a size, it is once, few, many or the class of an expanded clone; other rows omit it.

J gene: TRBJ2-1; clone size: -; V gene: TRBV5-1; D gene: TRBD2; CDR3 DNA: TGCGCCAGCAGCCATAGGACTAGCTGGACCTACAATGAGCAGTTCTTC; CDR3 protein: CASSHRTSWTYNEQFF
J gene: TRBJ2-1; clone size: few; V gene: TRBV7-6; D gene: -; CDR3 DNA: TGTGCCAGCAGCCCCCTCCAAGGGACTCCATACAATGAGCAGTTCTTC; CDR3 protein: CASSPLQGTPYNEQFF
J gene: TRBJ2-1; clone size: few; V gene: TRBV20-1; D gene: -; CDR3 DNA: TGCAGTGCTACCTCCGGGACGTTCTCCTACGAGCAGTTCTTC; CDR3 protein: CSATSGTFSYEQFF
J gene: TRBJ2-7; clone size: many; V gene: TRBV4-3; D gene: TRBD2; CDR3 DNA: TGCGCCAGCCCCTGGGACGCGGGAGAAGGCTACGAGCAGTACTTC; CDR3 protein: CASPWDAGEGYEQYF
J gene: TRBJ2-5; clone size: few; V gene: TRBV5-1; D gene: TRBD1; CDR3 DNA: TGCGCCAGCAGCTCGCCAGCCCTCGGGACAGGGGGCAAGGGGACCCAGTACTTC; CDR3 protein: CASSSPALGTGGKGTQYF
J gene: TRBJ2-7; clone size: many; V gene: TRBV20-1; D gene: -; CDR3 DNA: TGCAGTGCTAGAGACCCGACGGCCTCCTACGAGCAGTACTTC; CDR3 protein: CSARDPTASYEQYF
J gene: TRBJ2-3; clone size: -; V gene: TRBV5-6; D gene: -; CDR3 DNA: TGTGCCAGCAGCTTCTACGGGGCCATAGGGGATACGCAGTATTTT; CDR3 protein: CASSFYGAIGDTQYF
J gene: TRBJ1-6; clone size: few; V gene: TRBV12-3/TRBV12-4; D gene: TRBD1; CDR3 DNA: TGTGCCAGCAGGCTGGGACAGCTTAATTCACCCCTCCACTTT; CDR3 protein: CASRLGQLNSPLHF
J gene: TRBJ1-1; clone size: few; V gene: TRBV4-3; D gene: -; CDR3 DNA: TGCGCCAGCAGCCAACGGGGCATCGCGGGCACTGAAGCTTTCTTT; CDR3 protein: CASSQRGIAGTEAFF
J gene: TRBJ1-2; clone size: -; V gene: TRBV10-3; D gene: TRBD1; CDR3 DNA: TGTGCCATCAGTGAGTCTGTGTATAGGACAGGGAATGGCTACACCTTC; CDR3 protein: CAISESVYRTGNGYTF
J gene: TRBJ2-1; clone size: -; V gene: TRBV7-2; D gene: TRBD1; CDR3 DNA: TGTGCCAGCAGCTTAAGGTGGACAGGGAACAATGAGCAGTTCTTC; CDR3 protein: CASSLRWTGNNEQFF
J gene: TRBJ2-7; clone size: few; V gene: TRBV6-5; D gene: TRBD2; CDR3 DNA: TGTGCCAGCAGCCCCGGGGGGGTCGGCGAGCAGTACTTC; CDR3 protein: CASSPGGVGEQYF
J gene: TRBJ2-1; clone size: few; V gene: TRBV7-9; D gene: TRBD2; CDR3 DNA: TGTGCCAGCAGCCATACGACTAGCGCCAATGAGCAGTTCTTC; CDR3 protein: CASSHTTSANEQFF
J gene: TRBJ1-2; clone size: few; V gene: TRBV20-1; D gene: -; CDR3 DNA: TGCAGTGCTGCAAAGGTCGGGACGCCCGCGGGCTACACCTTC; CDR3 protein: CSAAKVGTPAGYTF
J gene: TRBJ2-2; clone size: few; V gene: TRBV10-1; D gene: TRBD2; CDR3 DNA: TGCGCCAGCAGTGAGCAGCCGGGACTAGGCACCGGGGAGCTGTTTTTT; CDR3 protein: CASSEQPGLGTGELFF
J gene: TRBJ2-7; clone size: many; V gene: TRBV20-1; D gene: -; CDR3 DNA: TGCAGTGCTCAAAGCCAGTCCTACGAGCAGTACTTC; CDR3 protein: CSAQSQSYEQYF
J gene: TRBJ1-1; clone size: many; V gene: TRBV29-1; D gene: -; CDR3 DNA: TGCAGCGTTTGCCGGACAGAGAACACTGAAGCTTTCTTT; CDR3 protein: CSVCRTENTEAFF
J gene: TRBJ2-7; clone size: many; V gene: TRBV7-2; D gene: -; CDR3 DNA: TGTGCCAGCAGCTTACGGGCGGCTAGCTCCTACGAGCAGTACTTC; CDR3 protein: CASSLRAASSYEQYF
J gene: TRBJ1-3; clone size: -; V gene: TRBV7-9; D gene: TRBD1; CDR3 DNA: TGTGCCAGCAGCTCGGGACAGGGGAGCTCTGGAAACACCATATATTTT; CDR3 protein: CASSSGQGSSGNTIYF
J gene: TRBJ2-2; clone size: few; V gene: TRBV7-2; D gene: TRBD1; CDR3 DNA: TGTGCCAGCAGCTCCCCTCGGACAGGGATGACCGGGGAGCTGTTTTTT; CDR3 protein: CASSSPRTGMTGELFF
J gene: TRBJ2-3; clone size: -; V gene: TRBV12-3/TRBV12-4; D gene: TRBD2; CDR3 DNA: TGTGCCAGCACTCCGACTAGCGGGAGGACGGCTACGCAGTATTTT; CDR3 protein: CASTPTSGRTATQYF
J gene: TRBJ1-3; clone size: -; V gene: TRBV11-2; D gene: -; CDR3 DNA: TGTGCCAGCATCTTACAGGCCAGTCAGTATGGAAACACCATATATTTT; CDR3 protein: CASILQASQYGNTIYF
J gene: TRBJ2-1; clone size: few; V gene: TRBV6-2/TRBV6-3; D gene: TRBD2; CDR3 DNA: TGTGCCAGCAGCCTGACTAGCGGATTCAATGAGCAGTTCTTC; CDR3 protein: CASSLTSGFNEQFF
J gene: TRBJ2-7; clone size: few; V gene: TRBV6-5; D gene: -; CDR3 DNA: TGTGCCAGCAGGCAACGGCAGGGGTCTACCTACGAGCAGTACTTC; CDR3 protein: CASRQRQGSTYEQYF
J gene: TRBJ2-3; clone size: few; V gene: TRBV10-3; D gene: TRBD2; CDR3 DNA: TGTGCCATCAGTAGACTAGCGGGGAGGCTGACAGATACGCAGTATTTT; CDR3 protein: CAISRLAGRLTDTQYF
J gene: TRBJ1-2; clone size: -; V gene: TRBV11-2; D gene: -; CDR3 DNA: TGTGCCAGCAGCAACGCGGGGGATGGAGACTATGGCTACACCTTC; CDR3 protein: CASSNAGDGDYGYTF
J gene: TRBJ2-5; clone size: -; V gene: TRBV20-1; D gene: TRBD2; CDR3 DNA: TGCAGTGCTAGAGATTCAACTAGCGGGAAAGAGACCCAGTACTTC; CDR3 protein: CSARDSTSGKETQYF
J gene: TRBJ2-1; clone size: many; V gene: TRBV12-3/TRBV12-4; D gene: -; CDR3 DNA: TGTGCCAGCAGTTTGGGGCAATACGATGAGCAGTTCTTC; CDR3 protein: CASSLGQYDEQFF
J gene: TRBJ1-1; clone size: -; V gene: TRBV5-1; D gene: -; CDR3 DNA: TGCGCCAGCACTCCCATGGGGGCGAACACTGAAGCTTTCTTT; CDR3 protein: CASTPMGANTEAFF
J gene: TRBJ1-1; clone size: -; V gene: TRBV7-9; D gene: -; CDR3 DNA: TGTGCCAGCAGCTTGGAGGACAAATTGAACACTGAAGCTTTCTTT; CDR3 protein: CASSLEDKLNTEAFF
J gene: TRBJ2-7; clone size: -; V gene: TRBV6-5; D gene: -; CDR3 DNA: TGTGCCAGCAGTTACTCGGGCGGTCAGTACGAGCAGTACTTC; CDR3 protein: CASSYSGGQYEQYF
J gene: TRBJ1-1; clone size: few; V gene: TRBV2; D gene: TRBD1; CDR3 DNA: TGTGCCAGCAGTGAGACGGTGACAGGGAGCACTGAAGCTTTCTTT; CDR3 protein: CASSETVTGSTEAFF
J gene: TRBJ2-1; clone size: -; V gene: TRBV3-1; D gene: TRBD2; CDR3 DNA: TGTGCCGCGGGGACTAGCGGCCCTTGGAATGAGCAGTTCTTC; CDR3 protein: CAAGTSGPWNEQFF
J gene: TRBJ2-5; clone size: -; V gene: TRBV7-2; D gene: TRBD2; CDR3 DNA: TGTGCCAGCAGCGGGTGGGAAAGCGGGATCGGTGAGACCCAGTACTTC; CDR3 protein: CASSGWESGIGETQYF
J gene: TRBJ2-7; clone size: -; V gene: TRBV14; D gene: -; CDR3 DNA: TGTGCCAGCAGCCCTCGGACAGCCGCCTACGAGCAGTACTTC; CDR3 protein: CASSPRTAAYEQYF
J gene: TRBJ1-4; clone size: -; V gene: TRBV6-5; D gene: -; CDR3 DNA: TGTGCCAGCAGGAGAGACCGGGACCCCTATAATGAAAAACTGTTTTTT; CDR3 protein: CASRRDRDPYNEKLFF
J gene: TRBJ2-7; clone size: -; V gene: TRBV15; D gene: TRBD1; CDR3 DNA: TGTGCCACCAGCAGATCTGGACAGGGAAGCTCCTACGGGCAGTACTTC; CDR3 protein: CATSRSGQGSSYGQYF
J gene: TRBJ1-1; clone size: -; V gene: TRBV5-6; D gene: -; CDR3 DNA: TGTGCCAGCAGCTTGGCAGCCCAGGCGAACACTGAAGCTTTCTTT; CDR3 protein: CASSLAAQANTEAFF
J gene: TRBJ2-1; clone size: -; V gene: TRBV10-3; D gene: -; CDR3 DNA: TGTGCCATCAGTGGGGGCGGTGAGCAGTTCTTC; CDR3 protein: CAISGGGEQFF
J gene: TRBJ1-6; clone size: -; V gene: TRBV18; D gene: -; CDR3 DNA: TGTGCCAGCTCGTCTATTGTGAGCTCCTATAATTCACCCCTCCACTTT; CDR3 protein: CASSSIVSSYNSPLHF
J gene: TRBJ2-1; clone size: few; V gene: TRBV7-9; D gene: TRBD2; CDR3 DNA: TGTGCCAGCAGCGGGACTAACGATGAGCAGTTCTTC; CDR3 protein: CASSGTNDEQFF
J gene: TRBJ2-7; clone size: -; V gene: TRBV12-3/TRBV12-4; D gene: TRBD2; CDR3 DNA: TGTGCCAGCAGTTTACAGCGGGAGATTGACGAGCAGTACTTC; CDR3 protein: CASSLQREIDEQYF
J gene: TRBJ2-1; clone size: -; V gene: TRBV7-3; D gene: -; CDR3 DNA: TGTGCCAGCAGATCAGGGGGGCGGGGTACCTACAATGAGCAGTTCTTC; CDR3 protein: CASRSGGRGTYNEQFF
J gene: TRBJ2-3; clone size: few; V gene: TRBV7-9; D gene: -; CDR3 DNA: TGTGCCTGCGGGACGGGTAGGCTCACAGATACGCAGTATTTT; CDR3 protein: CACGTGRLTDTQYF
J gene: TRBJ1-5; clone size: few; V gene: TRBV15; D gene: -; CDR3 DNA: TGTGCCACCGGGAGTGGCCCCCAAGTCCCTCAGCCCCAGCATTTT; CDR3 protein: CATGSGPQVPQPQHF
J gene: TRBJ1-2; clone size: once; V gene: TRBV10-3; D gene: -; CDR3 DNA: TGTGCCATCAGTGAGTCTGCCAGGGGAGCTAACTATGGCTACACCTTC; CDR3 protein: CAISESARGANYGYTF
J gene: TRBJ2-1; clone size: -; V gene: TRBV2; D gene: -; CDR3 DNA: TGTGCCAGCAGAGAAGAATCTAGCAGCAACAATGAGCAGTTATTC; CDR3 protein: CASREESSSNNEQLF
J gene: TRBJ1-1; clone size: -; V gene: TRBV9; D gene: -; CDR3 DNA: TGTGCCAGCAGCGTAGCGGGACCGAACACTGAAGCTTTCTTT; CDR3 protein: CASSVAGPNTEAFF
J gene: TRBJ2-7; clone size: many; V gene: TRBV28; D gene: -; CDR3 DNA: TGTGCCAGCATCCGTTGGGGAGGGGGGGAGCAGTACTTC; CDR3 protein: CASIRWGGGEQYF
J gene: TRBJ1-2; clone size: few; V gene: TRBV7-2; D gene: TRBD1; CDR3 DNA: TGTGCCAGCAGCTCCGACAGGGAGTATGGCTACACCTTC; CDR3 protein: CASSSDREYGYTF
J gene: TRBJ1-2; clone size: -; V gene: TRBV28; D gene: TRBD1; CDR3 DNA: TGTGCCAGCAACCGACTGGGACAGAACTATGGCTACACCTTC; CDR3 protein: CASNRLGQNYGYTF
J gene: TRBJ1-6; clone size: -; V gene: TRBV9; D gene: -; CDR3 DNA: TGTGCCAGCAGCGTTAGCAATTCACCCCTCCACTTT; CDR3 protein: CASSVSNSPLHF
J gene: TRBJ1-2; clone size: many; V gene: TRBV30; D gene: -; CDR3 DNA: TGTGCCTGGAGTTCAGTGGACACATCGTATGGCTACACCTTC; CDR3 protein: CAWSSVDTSYGYTF
J gene: TRBJ1-2; clone size: -; V gene: TRBV10-3; D gene: -; CDR3 DNA: TGTGCCACCAGTGAGTCTGGCCTTCCTGACTATGGCTACACCTTC; CDR3 protein: CATSESGLPDYGYTF
J gene: TRBJ2-7; clone size: -; V gene: TRBV7-2; D gene: -; CDR3 DNA: TGTGCCAGCAGCGTCCGGGACTGGGGAAGCACATACTCCTACGAGCAGTACTTC; CDR3 protein: CASSVRDWGSTYSYEQYF
J gene: TRBJ2-1; clone size: -; V gene: TRBV20-1; D gene: TRBD2; CDR3 DNA: TGCAGTGCTAGAGCCCTGACTAGCCTCAATGAGCAGTTCTTC; CDR3 protein: CSARALTSLNEQFF
J gene: TRBJ2-3; clone size: few; V gene: TRBV12-3/TRBV12-4; D gene: TRBD2; CDR3 DNA: TGTGCCAGCAGTCGCCTGGGACTAGCGATCACAGATACGCAGTATTTT; CDR3 protein: CASSRLGLAITDTQYF